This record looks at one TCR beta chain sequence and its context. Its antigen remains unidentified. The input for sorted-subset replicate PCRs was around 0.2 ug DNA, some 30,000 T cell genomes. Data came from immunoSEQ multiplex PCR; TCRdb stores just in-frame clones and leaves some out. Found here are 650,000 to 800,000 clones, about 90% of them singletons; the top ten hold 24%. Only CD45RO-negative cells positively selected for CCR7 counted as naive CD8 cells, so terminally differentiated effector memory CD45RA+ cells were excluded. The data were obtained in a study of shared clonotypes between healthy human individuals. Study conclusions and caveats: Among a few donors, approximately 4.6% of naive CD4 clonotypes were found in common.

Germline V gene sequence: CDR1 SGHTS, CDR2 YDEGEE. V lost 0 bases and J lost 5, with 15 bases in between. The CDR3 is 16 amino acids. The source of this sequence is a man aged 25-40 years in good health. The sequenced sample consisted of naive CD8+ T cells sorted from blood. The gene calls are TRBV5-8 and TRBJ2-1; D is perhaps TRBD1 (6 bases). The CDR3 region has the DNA TGTGCCAGCAGCTTGGCGACAGGCCCTACGGACAATGAGCAGTTCTTC. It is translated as CASSLATGPTDNEQFF.